This TCR beta chain was documented in a study of cytomegalovirus exposure and HLA in healthy donors. Worth noting for this clone: The antigen is undetermined.

This CDR3 comprises 14 residues. Germline CDR1 is MNHEY and CDR2 is SVGAGI. Trimming cost V 2 bases and J 11 bases, with 19 bases left between them. Study results and caveats: The classifier reportedly diagnosed cytomegalovirus status with high sensitivity and specificity.

PCR amplification relied on 60 Vbeta primers (plus 13 Jbeta primers). Libraries were prepared by immunoSEQ multiplex PCR; TCRdb keeps only in-frame clonotypes and omits some of them. The data hold some 160,000 clones, with 60% to 80% observed a single time. The chain uses TRBV6-5 and TRBJ2-7, with D tentatively TRBD2 (6 bases). Sequenced sample: PBMCs. This TCR derives from a woman younger than 45 in good health and CMV-seronegative. This CDR3 reads CASSYGNGGSIEYF. CDR3 sequence (DNA): TGTGCCAGCAGTTACGGCAATGGAGGGTCCATCGAGTACTTC.